This T cell receptor beta chain originates from a study of shared clonotypes between healthy human individuals. Profiled with immunoSEQ multiplex PCR; TCRdb holds only in-frame clones, not every one. The sample includes 2 million to 2.5 million clones, 95% of them seen just once. Germline CDR1 reads SNHLY; CDR2 reads FYNNEI. With 3 bases removed from V and 1 base from J, the gap between germline ends came to 10 bases. The CDR3 runs 15 residues. The sample comprised naive CD4+ T cells sorted from blood. Subset defined: CD45RA+ positively selected. The rearrangement links TRBV2 to TRBJ1-5; D unclear. This clonotype was obtained from a man aged 18 to 29 in good health. The CDR3 nucleotides read TGTGCCAGCAGTGACGAGTTACTGAGCAATCAGCCCCAGCATTTT. Its translation: CASSDELLSNQPQHF.